This T cell receptor (beta chain) was profiled in a study of T cell responses to AZD1222 COVID-19 vaccine. Overall study results and limits: White British ancestry dominated among donors, who included more females, and clonal diversity was possibly underestimated.

About this clone itself: The antigen remains unidentified.

The V gene lost 0 bases and the J gene lost 3 bases, with 7 bases spanning the gap. Germline values: CDR1 SGHRS, CDR2 YFSETQ. This CDR3 spans 14 amino acids. Measured with immunoSEQ multiplex PCR; TCRdb has only the in-frame clones, and not every one. The data show 120,000 to 150,000 clones, around 92% seen once. The J gene is TRBJ2-1, the V gene TRBV5-1, with D unresolved. The clonotype was recovered from an adult in good health. The specimen was peripheral blood, collected on day 0 of AZD1222 vaccination. CDR3 protein: CASSLAPRYNEQFF. CDR3 nucleotide sequence: TGCGCCAGCAGCTTGGCCCCCCGCTACAATGAGCAGTTCTTC.